The 30 T cell receptor beta chains in this list originate from one sample, sequenced in a study of CD8+ T cells in alopecia areata. Investigators isolated RNA and reverse transcribed it into cDNA to act as the sequencing template. The data were produced by immunoSEQ multiplex PCR, yet TCRdb's version contains in-frame clones alone and is incomplete. The data hold 150,000 to 200,000 clones, with roughly 58% observed a single time. Described treatment: oral pan-JAK inhibitor, 5-10 mg twice daily. The specimen comprised CD4+ T cells sorted from blood, sampled at roughly week 55, from a patient treated with tofacitinib. These receptors came from a human donor with alopecia areata.

The rearrangement uses TRBV7-9 and TRBJ1-3, with a weak D call TRBD1 (6 bases). Deletions cut 5 bases from V and 0 bases from J, with 11 bases between. CDR3 size: 15 residues. Germline V CDR1 and CDR2: SEHNR, FQNEAQ (reference sequence). CDR3 in amino acids: CASSRTDNSGNTIYF. CDR3 DNA: TGTGCCAGCAGCCGGACAGACAACTCTGGAAACACCATATATTTT.

This clone is a singleton in its sample. The rearrangement links TRBV6-5 to TRBJ1-1, with D unclear. The V end was cut by 6 bases, the J end by 3 bases, with 17 bases between. CDR3 length: 15 amino acids. CDR1 and CDR2 (germline): MNHEY, SVGAGI. CDR3: CASSRRARTDTEAFF. In nucleotides, the CDR3 is TGTGCCAGCAGCCGACGGGCGAGGACGGACACTGAAGCTTTCTTT.

V and J are TRBV5-1 and TRBJ1-1; 8 bases are a match to TRBD1. CDR3 length: 14 amino acids. V was clipped by 5 bases and J by 1 base; unmatched bases: 4. CDR1 and CDR2 (germline): SGHRS, YFSETQ. In DNA form, the CDR3 reads TGCGCCAGCAGTCCAGGGGGCCGGAACACTGAAGCTTTCTTT. Its translation is CASSPGGRNTEAFF.

The J gene is TRBJ1-5, the V gene TRBV6-6; D ambiguous. The CDR3 covers 14 residues. From germline, CDR1 is MNHNY and CDR2 SVGAGI (reference sequence). V gave up 8 bases and J gave up 0 bases, with 11 bases separating them. CDR3 nucleotides: TGTGCCAGCCGGCCAGGCAATAGCAATCAGCCCCAGCATTTT. Its protein is CASRPGNSNQPQHF.

This clone is a singleton in its sample. The chain carries TRBV20-1 and TRBJ2-7; D unresolved. V was pared by 0 bases and J by 9 bases, with 9 bases between. This CDR3 is 11 amino acids long. Per germline, CDR1 DFQATT and CDR2 SNEGSKA (reference sequence). The CDR3 protein is CSARDHVGQYF. In DNA form, the CDR3 reads TGCAGTGCTAGAGACCACGTGGGGCAGTACTTC.

The rearrangement links TRBV5-4 to TRBJ1-6, with D uncertain. V was pared by 0 bases and J by 7 bases, with 5 bases between. CDR1 is SGHNT, CDR2 YYREEE, per germline (reference sequence). There are 13 residues in the CDR3. The CDR3 DNA is TGTGCCAGCAGCTTGGCCTCGAATTCACCCCTCCACTTT. It is translated as CASSLASNSPLHF.

The CDR3 is CAWSVALLQSSYEQYF. Here the CDR3 DNA reads TGTGCCTGGAGTGTTGCGCTGCTCCAGAGCTCCTACGAGCAGTACTTC. The chain combines TRBV30 with TRBJ2-7; D not resolved. From germline, CDR1 is GTSNPN and CDR2 SVGIG (reference sequence). The CDR3 is 16 residues long. Trimming cost V 0 bases and J 0 bases, with 15 bases left between them.

This clone was counted a few times. The V call is TRBV18, the J call TRBJ2-6, with 7 positions matching TRBD1. The CDR3 has 17 residues. Germline CDR1 is KGHSH and CDR2 is LQKENI. The V gene end was trimmed by 4 bases and the J gene end by 0 bases; junction bases not matched to a gene: 6. The CDR3 DNA reads as TGTGCCAGCTCACACGGACAGGTTTCCTCTGGGGCCAACGTCCTGACTTTC. Protein sequence: CASSHGQVSSGANVLTF.

On this clone: The same CDR3 can be traced to other DNA sequences in this sample. The V gene is TRBV30, the J gene TRBJ1-6; D possibly corresponds to TRBD1 (5 bases). The CDR3 sequence is 14 residues long. Germline CDR1 GTSNPN, CDR2 SVGIG (reference sequence). Trimming took off 0 bases at V and 8 bases at J, with 11 bases between the two ends. CDR3 in amino acids: CAWSVPGTDSPLHF. For the CDR3, the DNA is TGTGCCTGGAGTGTTCCAGGGACGGATTCACCCCTCCACTTT. The variable domain in full, with the rest retrieved from reference TRBV30 and TRBJ1-6, is SQTIHQWPATLVQPVGSPLSLECTVEGTSNPNLYWYRQAAGRGLQLLFYSVGIGQISSEVPQNLSASRPQDRQFILSSKKLLLSDSGFYLCAWSVPGTDSPLHFGNGTRLTVT.

In its sample, this clone was seen a few times. V usage is TRBV29-1 and J usage is TRBJ2-3; 10 bases fit TRBD1. V lost 8 bases and J lost 2; bases outside the gene matches: 7. The CDR3 runs 14 residues. The germline gives CDR1 SQVTM, CDR2 ANQGSEA. The CDR3 DNA sequence: TGCAGCTCAATCGGGACAGGGGCCACAGATACGCAGTATTTT. This encodes CSSIGTGATDTQYF.

The rearrangement links TRBV2 to TRBJ2-7, with 9 bases identical to TRBD1. The V and J ends lost 6 bases and 3 bases, in that order; junction bases with no gene match: 3. Per the germline V gene, CDR1 is SNHLY and CDR2 is FYNNEI. This CDR3 spans 13 amino acids. CDR3 residues: CASRGTGYYEQYF. CDR3 nucleotide sequence: TGTGCCAGCAGGGGGACAGGGTACTACGAGCAGTACTTC.

J is TRBJ2-1 and V is TRBV7-7; 9 bases match TRBD1. The CDR3 contains 15 residues. In germline, CDR1 is SSHAT, CDR2 FNYEAQ (reference sequence). V was pared by 5 bases and J by 2 bases, with 4 bases of the junction left unmatched. This chain's CDR3 is CASSAGQGAYNEQFF. Here the CDR3 DNA reads TGTGCCAGCAGCGCGGGACAGGGCGCCTACAATGAGCAGTTCTTC.

The chain employs TRBV19 and TRBJ1-2; weak D call: TRBD1 (5 bases). There are 15 residues in the CDR3. V was shortened by 8 bases and J by 4 bases, with 20 bases between the two germline ends. The germline CDR1 and CDR2 sequences are LNHDA and SQIVND (reference sequence). This chain's CDR3 is CASVAGTATTYGYTF. In DNA, the CDR3 is TGTGCCAGTGTAGCGGGGACCGCTACCACCTATGGCTACACCTTC.

The chain is built from TRBV6-5 and TRBJ2-7; 8 positions match TRBD1. Germline V CDR1 and CDR2: MNHEY, SVGAGI. The CDR3 is 13 residues long. V lost 4 bases, J lost 7 bases, and 6 bases stayed unmatched. The CDR3, as DNA: TGTGCCAGCAGTTCGACAGGGGTCGAGGAGCAGTACTTC. Its protein is CASSSTGVEEQYF.

The V call is TRBV2, the J call TRBJ1-5; perhaps TRBD1 as D (5 bases). Germline V gene lookup returns CDR1 SNHLY and CDR2 FYNNEI. V lost 1 base and J lost 0, with 10 bases in between. The CDR3 extends over 16 amino acids. The CDR3 sequence: CASSEDAGLSNQPQHF. In DNA, the CDR3 is TGTGCCAGCAGTGAAGACGCAGGGCTTAGCAATCAGCCCCAGCATTTT.

The genes are TRBV2 and TRBJ2-5; D unresolved. CDR1 and CDR2 from the germline V gene are SNHLY and FYNNEI. Trimming left V 2 bases short and J 2 bases short, with 0 bases between. The CDR3 has 11 residues. The CDR3 sequence: CASSEQETQYF. The DNA for the CDR3 is TGTGCCAGCAGTGAACAAGAGACCCAGTACTTC.

This clone turned up a few times. The chain has TRBV9 and TRBJ1-6; D is ambiguous. The V end lost 0 bases, the J end lost 8 bases, and 15 bases lay between the germline ends. Germline values: CDR1 SGDLS, CDR2 YYNGEE. The CDR3 runs to 16 residues. The CDR3 spells CASSVGSGFGDSPLHF. CDR3 nucleotides: TGTGCCAGCAGCGTAGGATCCGGGTTCGGGGATTCACCCCTCCACTTT.

This clone was seen only a few times. The V call is TRBV14, the J call TRBJ2-7, with D perhaps given as TRBD1 or TRBD2 (5 bases each). V lost 1 base and J lost 12, with 16 bases in between. The CDR3 sequence is 13 residues long. Per germline, CDR1 SGHDN and CDR2 FVKESK. DNA of the CDR3: TGTGCCAGCAGCCAAGGGTCAGGGAGTGGATTGTACTTC. It specifies CASSQGSGSGLYF. The full variable domain, rest sourced from reference TRBV14 and TRBJ2-7, is EAGVTQFPSHSVIEKGQTVTLRCDPISGHDNLYWYRRVMGKEIKFLLHFVKESKQDESGMPNNRFLAERTGGTYSTLKVQPAELEDSGVYFCASSQGSGSGLYFGPGTRLTVT.

This clone was found a few times. The chain links TRBV18 to TRBJ1-5, with TRBD1 as a possible D gene (6 bases). Between the trimmed V and J ends, which lost 1 base and 3 bases, there was a span of 13 bases. Germline lookup yields CDR1 KGHSH and CDR2 LQKENI. The CDR3 runs to 16 residues. CDR3 in amino acids: CASSPQQTGYNQPQHF. CDR3 nucleotide sequence: TGTGCCAGCTCACCACAACAAACAGGGTACAATCAGCCCCAGCATTTT.

This clone was detected a few times. The V and J genes are TRBV27 and TRBJ2-7; TRBD1 agrees at 9 bases. V lost 8 bases, J lost 7 bases, and 15 bases stayed unmatched. The CDR3 length is 15 residues. The germline V gene has CDR1 MNHEY and CDR2 SMNVEV (reference sequence). The CDR3 coding sequence is TGTGCCAGCCGGGCAACTTGGACAGGGGATGGGGAGCAGTACTTC. The encoded protein is CASRATWTGDGEQYF.

V gene TRBV19 combines with J gene TRBJ1-2; D gene uncertain. Deletions cut 1 base from V and 7 bases from J, with 10 bases between. The germline V gene has CDR1 LNHDA and CDR2 SQIVND (reference sequence). The CDR3 length is 13 residues. This CDR3 is CASSIGGKGGYTF. The CDR3, as DNA: TGTGCCAGTAGTATAGGAGGGAAAGGTGGCTACACCTTC.

In its sample, this clone was seen a few times. The V gene is TRBV19, the J gene TRBJ1-1; no clear D. Trimming cost V 2 bases and J 4 bases, with 8 bases left between them. This CDR3 is 13 amino acids long. The germline CDR1 and CDR2 sequences are LNHDA and SQIVND (reference sequence). In DNA, the CDR3 is TGTGCCAGTAGTATACAGCGGGTCACTGAAGCTTTCTTT. It specifies CASSIQRVTEAFF.

The chain combines TRBV5-1 with TRBJ2-5, with 9 bases lining up with TRBD1. V dropped 4 bases and J dropped 2; count of bases not matched to a gene: 6. The germline V gene encodes CDR1 SGHRS and CDR2 YFSETQ. There are 15 residues in the CDR3. The CDR3 DNA reads TGCGCCAGCAGCGCGGTCGGGACAGGGCAAGAGACCCAGTACTTC. This sequence encodes CASSAVGTGQETQYF.

This clone was found a few times. The chain uses TRBV29-1 and TRBJ2-7; TRBD1 matches at 10 bases. The CDR3 length is 13 residues. J gave up 1 base and V 4 bases, and 1 base lay outside the gene matches. CDR1 and CDR2 (germline): SQVTM, ANQGSEA. The CDR3 loop is CSVVDRGSYEQYF. CDR3 nucleotide sequence: TGCAGCGTTGTGGACAGGGGGTCCTACGAGCAGTACTTC.

The chain has TRBV30 and TRBJ1-2, with TRBD1 matching 11 bases. CDR3 length equals 13 residues. Germline CDR1 is GTSNPN and CDR2 is SVGIG (reference sequence). V shed 5 bases, J shed 8 bases, and the junction held 7 bases outside the gene matches. The DNA of the CDR3 is TGTGCCTGGGCGGACAGGGGGCTCGGCGGCTACACCTTC. It encodes CAWADRGLGGYTF.

This chain joins TRBV5-1 and TRBJ1-1; no firm D call. CDR1 is SGHRS and CDR2 is YFSETQ in the germline V gene. V was trimmed by 1 base and J by 4 bases, leaving 11 bases between them. The CDR3 extends over 14 amino acids. The CDR3 DNA reads as TGCGCCAGCAGCTTGCAGACTGGGAGCACTGAAGCTTTCTTT. Protein: CASSLQTGSTEAFF.

V and J are TRBV18 and TRBJ2-1; TRBD1 agrees at 9 bases. CDR3 size: 17 residues. The junction had 7 bases not matched to a gene; V was cut back by 0 bases and J by 4 bases. CDR1 KGHSH and CDR2 LQKENI come from the germline V gene. In nucleotides, the CDR3 is TGTGCCAGCTCACCACCCCCGGGACAGGGCCCTTACAATGAGCAGTTCTTC. This sequence encodes CASSPPPGQGPYNEQFF.

The rearrangement links TRBV27 to TRBJ1-2, with D unclear. Trimming left V 2 bases short and J 5 bases short, with 9 bases between. The CDR3 consists of 13 residues. CDR1 MNHEY and CDR2 SMNVEV come from the germline V gene (reference sequence). The CDR3 DNA reads as TGTGCCAGCAGTTTAACGCGGTCATATGGCTACACCTTC. This encodes CASSLTRSYGYTF.

This clone is a singleton in its sample. The rearrangement joins TRBV30 to TRBJ2-5, with D perhaps given as TRBD1 or TRBD2 (5 bases each). The V gene's germline CDR1 is GTSNPN and CDR2 SVGIG (reference sequence). The V and J ends lost 2 bases and 5 bases respectively, with 12 bases between them. CDR3 length: 13 residues. CDR3 sequence: CAWSLTWGETQYF. The CDR3 DNA is TGTGCCTGGAGTCTCACCTGGGGGGAGACCCAGTACTTC.

This clone appeared a few times. For the CDR3, the DNA is TGTGCCAGCAGCTTATCCAGGGAAAAACTGTTTTTT. The encoded protein is CASSLSREKLFF. This chain connects TRBV7-9 to TRBJ1-4; D is unclear. Germline V gene lookup returns CDR1 SEHNR and CDR2 FQNEAQ (reference sequence). This CDR3 has 12 residues. Trimming took off 2 bases at V and 8 bases at J, with 6 bases between the two ends.